Following are 14 T cell receptor beta chains from one sample sequenced in a study of beta chain features in type 1 diabetes. Reverse transcribing all isolated RNA meant expressed TCRB transcripts were sequenced. The table came from immunoSEQ multiplex PCR; TCRdb's copy has only in-frame clones and leaves some out. The data contain 250,000 to 400,000 clones, 12% to 15% of them singletons. Specimen: central memory CD4+ T cells from blood. These receptors were obtained from a man in his thirties or forties in good health.

A few counts support this clone. The gene calls are TRBV18 and TRBJ2-7, with D perhaps TRBD1 or TRBD2 (5 bases each). CDR3 length: 18 residues. V lost 1 base to trimming and J lost 0 bases, with 19 bases between them. Germline V gives CDR1 KGHSH, CDR2 LQKENI. This CDR3 reads CASSPRDLFSARSYEQYV. The CDR3 DNA sequence: TGTGCCAGCTCACCACGGGACCTGTTTAGCGCACGCTCCTACGAGCAGTACGTC.

The rearrangement uses TRBV7-2 and TRBJ1-1, with D possibly matching TRBD1 (5 bases). CDR3 length equals 14 residues. CDR1 SGHTA and CDR2 FQGNSA come from the germline V gene. V lost 5 bases and J 1 base, leaving 11 bases between the germline ends. CDR3 sequence: CASSPDSPNTEAFF. The DNA of the CDR3 is TGTGCCAGCAGCCCCGACAGCCCGAACACTGAAGCTTTCTTT.

This clone has more than one count but fewer than ten. The chain has TRBV13 and TRBJ2-1, with TRBD2 matching 10 bases. CDR3 length equals 15 residues. The ends lost 6 bases at V and 7 bases at J; junction bases unmatched: 9. Germline V lookup: CDR1 PRHDT, CDR2 FYEKMQ (reference sequence). DNA of the CDR3: TGTGCCAGCAGTCCACCGGGACTAGCGATAAATGAGCAGTTCTTC. It is translated as CASSPPGLAINEQFF.

This clone has only a few counts. Additional DNA sequences in this sample encode the identical CDR3. The chain recombines TRBV15 with TRBJ2-5; D not resolved. The CDR3 is 15 amino acids. Trimming pared 0 bases from V and 1 base from J, leaving 9 bases between. CDR1 and CDR2 from the germline V gene are LNHNV and YYDKDF (reference sequence). DNA for the CDR3: TGTGCCACCAGCAGAGATCCCGGCCCCCAAGAGACCCAGTACTTC. Protein: CATSRDPGPQETQYF.

This clone was picked up a small number of times. The chain couples TRBV7-2 to TRBJ2-1, with TRBD1 as a possible D gene (6 bases). Germline CDR1 is SGHTA and CDR2 is FQGNSA. V was trimmed by 5 bases and J by 8 bases, leaving 13 bases between them. CDR3 length equals 13 residues. The CDR3 sequence is CASSLRGSYEQFF. CDR3 coding DNA: TGTGCCAGCAGCCTCAGGGGCAGCTATGAGCAGTTCTTC.

This clone was seen only a few times. The CDR3 sequence is CASGSASGLYNEQFF. The CDR3 coding sequence is TGTGCTAGTGGTTCAGCTAGCGGGTTATACAATGAGCAGTTCTTC. The V call is TRBV12-5, the J call TRBJ2-1; 8 bases align to TRBD2. The CDR3 extends over 15 amino acids. In germline, CDR1 is LGHNT, CDR2 FRNRAP. V gave up 4 bases and J gave up 4 bases; unmatched junction bases: 6. Drawing the rest from reference TRBV12-5 and TRBJ2-1, the complete variable domain is DARVTQTPRHKVTEMGQEVTMRCQPILGHNTVFWYRQTMMQGLELLAYFRNRAPLDDSGMPKDRFSAEMPDATLATLKIQPSEPRDSAVYFCASGSASGLYNEQFFGPGTRLTVL.

The gene calls are TRBV6-5 and TRBJ2-1; the match to TRBD2 covers 8 bases. Looked up from germline, CDR1 is MNHEY and CDR2 is SVGAGI. The CDR3 totals 15 residues. Trimming removed 6 bases from V and 0 bases from J; junction bases left unmatched: 4. The CDR3 loop is CASREAGGSYNEQFF. In nucleotides, the CDR3 is TGTGCCAGCAGGGAGGCGGGGGGCTCCTACAATGAGCAGTTCTTC.

The J gene is TRBJ1-5, the V gene TRBV5-1; no reliable D call. V lost 3 bases to trimming and J lost 2 bases, with 6 bases between them. Germline V gene lookup returns CDR1 SGHRS and CDR2 YFSETQ. This CDR3 comprises 13 residues. CDR3 in amino acids: CASSSDGNQPQHF. The CDR3 DNA reads TGCGCCAGCAGCTCGGACGGCAATCAGCCCCAGCATTTT.

This chain joins TRBV27 and TRBJ1-2, with 7 bases matching TRBD1. V trimming: 3 bases; J trimming: 6 bases; junction bases outside the gene matches: 4. Germline CDR1 MNHEY, CDR2 SMNVEV (reference sequence). The CDR3 is 13 amino acids. In DNA form, the CDR3 reads TGTGCCAGCAGTTTGACAGGGACGGATGGCTACACCTTC. Translated: CASSLTGTDGYTF.

This clone has more than one count but fewer than ten. Other DNA sequences in this specimen translate into the identical CDR3. V and J are TRBV7-2 and TRBJ2-1, with D perhaps matching TRBD2 (6 bases). The CDR3 covers 15 residues. From germline, CDR1 is SGHTA and CDR2 FQGNSA. V was trimmed by 5 bases and J by 6 bases, leaving 17 bases between them. In nucleotides, the CDR3 is TGTGCCAGCAGCCCGCCCGGGGGTCGCCTCAATGAGCAGTTCTTC. As protein: CASSPPGGRLNEQFF. The whole variable domain, filled in from reference TRBV7-2 and TRBJ2-1, reads GAGVSQSPSNKVTEKGKDVELRCDPISGHTALYWYRQSLGQGLEFLIYFQGNSAPDKSGLPSDRFSAERTGGSVSTLTIQRTQQEDSAVYLCASSPPGGRLNEQFFGPGTRLTVL.

In its sample, this clone was seen a few times. The CDR3, as DNA: TGTGCCAGCTCACGGGCAGGAGGGACGTACGAGCAGTACTTC. Protein sequence: CASSRAGGTYEQYF. V usage is TRBV18 and J usage is TRBJ2-7, with D possibly TRBD2 on 6 matching bases. CDR1 and CDR2 (germline): KGHSH, LQKENI. The CDR3 contains 14 residues. Trimming pared 4 bases from V and 4 bases from J, leaving 14 bases between.

This clone was picked up many times. The V and J genes are TRBV6-6 and TRBJ1-2; D not resolved. V lost 2 bases and J lost 1, with 8 bases in between. The CDR3 has 14 amino acids. Germline V gene sequence: CDR1 MNHNY, CDR2 SVGAGI (reference sequence). For the CDR3, the DNA is TGTGCCAGCAGTTACAACCGGGATAACTATGGCTACACCTTC. Translating it yields CASSYNRDNYGYTF.

Many counts were recorded for this clone. The sample has other DNA sequences that encode this CDR3 too. The chain joins TRBV18 to TRBJ2-5; no clear D. Germline-derived CDR1 and CDR2 are KGHSH and LQKENI. The length of the CDR3 is 11 residues. V lost 3 bases, J lost 3 bases, and 2 bases lay in between. The CDR3 sequence: CASSPKETQYF. In nucleotides, the CDR3 is TGTGCCAGCTCACCGAAAGAGACCCAGTACTTC.

This clone has just a few counts. V is TRBV10-3 and J is TRBJ2-1, with D perhaps matching TRBD1 (6 bases). The V gene's germline CDR1 is ENHRY and CDR2 SYGVKD. This CDR3 comprises 14 residues. V dropped 6 bases and J dropped 5 bases, with 14 bases sitting between them. This CDR3 reads CAISARGGNNEQFF. The CDR3 region has the DNA TGTGCCATCAGCGCCAGGGGCGGAAACAATGAGCAGTTCTTC.